These 17 T cell receptor beta chains came from one sample sequenced in a study of blood T cell repertoires in COVID-19. Profiled with immunoSEQ multiplex PCR; TCRdb holds only in-frame clones, not every one. The sample has over 200,000 clones, about 90% seen once. Sequenced input: PBMCs or T cells enriched from blood (not recorded which). These receptors were taken from a man aged 30 to 39 who had recovered from COVID-19.

The CDR3 nucleotides are TGTGCCAGCAGTTTAGAGGTGCGGGGAGACCAGCCCCAGCATTTT. Protein product: CASSLEVRGDQPQHF. This chain links TRBV27 with TRBJ1-5; D gene unclear. The V gene lost 2 bases and the J gene lost 7 bases, with 15 bases spanning the gap. Germline CDR1 is MNHEY and CDR2 is SMNVEV (reference sequence). The CDR3 consists of 15 residues.

The rearrangement uses TRBV3-1 (or the pseudogene TRBV3-2) and TRBJ1-3; D might be TRBD1 (6 bases). The ends were cut back, 0 bases at V and 2 bases at J, with 14 bases in the middle. The germline V gene encodes CDR1 LGHDT and CDR2 YNNKEL (reference sequence). This CDR3 spans 17 amino acids. The CDR3 DNA is TGTGCCAGCAGCCAAGATCGTAGGGGGGGTACTGGAAACACCATATATTTT. It codes for CASSQDRRGGTGNTIYF.

This chain connects TRBV3-1 (or the pseudogene TRBV3-2) to TRBJ2-2; D call uncertain. Germline V CDR1 and CDR2: LGHDT, YNNKEL (reference sequence). Trimming removed 0 bases from V and 7 bases from J, with 9 bases in between. This CDR3 comprises 14 residues. The CDR3 sequence: CASSQDLAGGELFF. The DNA for the CDR3 is TGTGCCAGCAGCCAAGATTTAGCTGGCGGGGAGCTGTTTTTT.

The chain employs TRBV7-9 and TRBJ1-3; TRBD1 matches 7 bases. The CDR3 totals 13 residues. The V gene's germline CDR1 is SEHNR and CDR2 FQNEAQ (reference sequence). Unmatched junction bases numbered 5, after V lost 5 bases and J lost 7 bases. CDR3 coding DNA: TGTGCCAGCAGCGGAGGGGGCAGGAACACCATATATTTT. Its translation: CASSGGGRNTIYF.

This clone was seen only once. In nucleotides, the CDR3 is TGTGCCAGCAGCTTAGGTGGGGGGAGGGCCCCCGGGGAGCTGTTTTTT. Its protein product is CASSLGGGRAPGELFF. V gene TRBV7-2 combines with J gene TRBJ2-2; TRBD2 matches at 7 bases. The CDR3 consists of 16 residues. Germline CDR1 reads SGHTA; CDR2 reads FQGNSA. V lost 1 base, J lost 6 bases, and 8 bases stayed unmatched.

The chain recombines TRBV7-2 with TRBJ1-6; 8 bases agree with TRBD1. This CDR3 is 16 amino acids long. The V segment lost 5 bases and the J segment 6 bases; nucleotides outside the gene matches: 9. Germline CDR1 reads SGHTA; CDR2 reads FQGNSA. The CDR3 DNA follows: TGTGCCAGCAGCCCGACAGGGGTCCGGGGTAATTCACCCCTCCACTTT. Amino acids: CASSPTGVRGNSPLHF.

Only one count was recorded for this clone. The rearrangement joins TRBV11-3 to TRBJ2-1, with 7 bases aligning to TRBD2. The length of the CDR3 is 14 residues. Trimming cost V 5 bases and J 8 bases; bases outside gene matches: 9. In germline, CDR1 is SGHNT, CDR2 YENEEA. The CDR3 DNA reads TGTGCCAGCAGCCCAGGGACTATCCGCGATGAGCAGTTCTTC. This encodes CASSPGTIRDEQFF.

This sequence joins TRBV12-3 or TRBV12-4 and TRBJ2-7; weak D call: TRBD2 (5 bases). V was pared by 3 bases and J by 0 bases, with 6 bases between. The CDR3 runs 13 residues. For the CDR3, the DNA is TGTGCCAGCAGTTTCGGGGACTCCTACGAGCAGTACTTC. This gives the protein CASSFGDSYEQYF.

J is TRBJ2-3 and V is TRBV11-2, with 8 bases aligning to TRBD2. V shed 2 bases and J 2 bases; nucleotides not matched to a gene: 12. The CDR3 sequence is 18 residues long. CDR1 and CDR2 (germline): SGHAT, FQNNGV. The CDR3 DNA reads as TGTGCCAGCAGCTTACGGGGGGGGGCGAACAGAGCCACAGATACGCAGTATTTT. This gives the protein CASSLRGGANRATDTQYF.

The chain couples TRBV19 to TRBJ1-2; D might be TRBD1 (5 bases). The CDR3 covers 15 residues. Germline CDR1 LNHDA, CDR2 SQIVND (reference sequence). Trimming left V 3 bases short and J 0 bases short, with 11 bases between. CDR3 DNA sequence: TGTGCCAGTAGTATTGACAGCCGGGCTAACTATGGCTACACCTTC. Its protein is CASSIDSRANYGYTF.

The CDR3 bases are TGTGCCAGCAGCGTGCTCCCGTTCGACAGGTACGAGCAGTACTTC. Translated: CASSVLPFDRYEQYF. The rearrangement links TRBV5-5 to TRBJ2-7; D perhaps matches TRBD1 (6 bases). V was shortened by 4 bases and J by 4 bases, with 18 bases between the two germline ends. This CDR3 region has 15 residues. CDR1 and CDR2 (germline): SGHKS, YYEKEE (reference sequence).

This sequence joins TRBV19 and TRBJ1-2; no clear D. Trimming cost V 7 bases and J 2 bases, with 11 bases left between them. The germline CDR1 and CDR2 sequences are LNHDA and SQIVND (reference sequence). The CDR3 consists of 13 residues. The CDR3 bases are TGTGCCAGTACCCGGGTTCCGAACTATGGCTACACCTTC. Protein product: CASTRVPNYGYTF.

This chain connects TRBV2 to TRBJ2-1; TRBD2 aligns across 12 bases. Germline assignment: CDR1 SNHLY and CDR2 FYNNEI. V was pared by 4 bases and J by 4 bases, with 8 bases of the junction left unmatched. There are 17 residues in the CDR3. The CDR3 nucleotides read TGTGCCAGCAGTGGAGACCGGACTAGCGGGAAATACAATGAGCAGTTCTTC. It yields the protein CASSGDRTSGKYNEQFF.

The rearrangement uses TRBV5-4 and TRBJ1-5, with D unclear. Trimming stripped 0 bases from V and 3 bases from J, with 7 bases between. Germline-derived CDR1 and CDR2 are SGHNT and YYREEE (reference sequence). This CDR3 has 14 residues. CDR3 amino acids: CASSLGGFNQPQHF. The CDR3 region has the DNA TGTGCCAGCAGCTTGGGAGGATTCAATCAGCCCCAGCATTTT.

The V and J genes are TRBV28 and TRBJ1-6, with D uncertain. V lost 2 bases, J lost 7 bases, and 9 bases lay in between. This CDR3 has 14 residues. Germline V CDR1 and CDR2: MDHEN, SYDVKM. CDR3 DNA: TGTGCCAGCAGTTTAAAGCGACTAAATTCACCCCTCCACTTT. It specifies CASSLKRLNSPLHF.

The rearrangement links TRBV19 to TRBJ2-1; D not certain. The V end lost 4 bases, the J end lost 10 bases, and 8 bases lay between the germline ends. Germline CDR1 and CDR2: LNHDA and SQIVND (reference sequence). The CDR3 has 11 residues. CDR3 residues: CASSRRREQFF. Here the CDR3 DNA reads TGTGCCAGTAGTAGGCGGCGGGAGCAGTTCTTC.

The V gene is TRBV12-5, the J gene TRBJ2-1, with D hard to call. The CDR3 has 11 residues. CDR1 LGHNT and CDR2 FRNRAP come from the germline V gene. V was shortened by 4 bases and J by 5 bases, with 3 bases between the two germline ends. CDR3 DNA: TGTGCTAGTGGTTCCGACAATGAGCAGTTCTTC. Encoded protein: CASGSDNEQFF.